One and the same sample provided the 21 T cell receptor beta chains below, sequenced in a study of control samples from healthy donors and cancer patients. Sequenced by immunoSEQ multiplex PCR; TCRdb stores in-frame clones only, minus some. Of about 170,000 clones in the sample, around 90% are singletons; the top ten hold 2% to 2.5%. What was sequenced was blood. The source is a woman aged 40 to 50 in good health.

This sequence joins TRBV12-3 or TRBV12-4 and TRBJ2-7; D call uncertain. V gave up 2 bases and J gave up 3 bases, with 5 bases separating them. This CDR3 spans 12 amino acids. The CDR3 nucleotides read TGTGCCAGCAGTTTAATCGACTACGAGCAGTACTTC. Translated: CASSLIDYEQYF.

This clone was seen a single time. The chain's CDR3 is CASSSKTRGDTGELFF. In DNA, the CDR3 is TGTGCCAGCAGCTCAAAGACTAGGGGCGACACCGGGGAGCTGTTTTTT. This chain joins TRBV5-6 and TRBJ2-2; possibly TRBD2 for D (6 bases). Trimming left V 3 bases short and J 3 bases short, with 15 bases between. This CDR3 comprises 16 residues. Germline V gene data show CDR1 as SGHDT and CDR2 as YYEEEE.

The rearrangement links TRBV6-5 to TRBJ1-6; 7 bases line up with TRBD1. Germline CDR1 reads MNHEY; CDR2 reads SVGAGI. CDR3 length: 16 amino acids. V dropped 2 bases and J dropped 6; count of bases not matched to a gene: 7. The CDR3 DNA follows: TGTGCCAGCAGTTACACCATGACAGGGATTAATTCACCCCTCCACTTT. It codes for CASSYTMTGINSPLHF.

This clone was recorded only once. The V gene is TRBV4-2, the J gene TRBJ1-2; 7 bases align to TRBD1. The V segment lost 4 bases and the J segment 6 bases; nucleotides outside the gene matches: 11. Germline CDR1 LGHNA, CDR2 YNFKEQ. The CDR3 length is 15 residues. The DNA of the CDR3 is TGTGCCAGCAGCCCAGGTAGGGGGCCGATGGATGGCTACACCTTC. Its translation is CASSPGRGPMDGYTF.

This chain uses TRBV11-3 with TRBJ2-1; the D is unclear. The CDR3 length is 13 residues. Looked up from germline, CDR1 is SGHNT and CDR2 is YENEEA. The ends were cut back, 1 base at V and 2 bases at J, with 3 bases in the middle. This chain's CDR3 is CASSLGAYNEQFF. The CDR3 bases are TGTGCCAGCAGCTTAGGTGCCTACAATGAGCAGTTCTTC. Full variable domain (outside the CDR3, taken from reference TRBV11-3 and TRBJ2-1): EAGVVQSPRYKIIEKKQPVAFWCNPISGHNTLYWYLQNLGQGPELLIRYENEEAVDDSQLPKDRFSAERLKGVDSTLKIQPAELGDSAVYLCASSLGAYNEQFFGPGTRLTVL.

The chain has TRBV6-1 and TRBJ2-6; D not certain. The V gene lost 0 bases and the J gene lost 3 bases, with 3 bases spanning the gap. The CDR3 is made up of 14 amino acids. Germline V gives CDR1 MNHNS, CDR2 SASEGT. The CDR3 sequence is CASSEALGANVLTF. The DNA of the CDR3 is TGTGCCAGCAGTGAAGCCCTTGGGGCCAACGTCCTGACTTTC.

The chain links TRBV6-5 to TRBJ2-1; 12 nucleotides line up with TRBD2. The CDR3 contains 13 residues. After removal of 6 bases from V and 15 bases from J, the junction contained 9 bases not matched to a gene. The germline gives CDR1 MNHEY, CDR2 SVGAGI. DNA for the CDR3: TGTGCCAGCAGACTAGCGGGGGGTCCGGGCCTGTTCTTC. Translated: CASRLAGGPGLFF.

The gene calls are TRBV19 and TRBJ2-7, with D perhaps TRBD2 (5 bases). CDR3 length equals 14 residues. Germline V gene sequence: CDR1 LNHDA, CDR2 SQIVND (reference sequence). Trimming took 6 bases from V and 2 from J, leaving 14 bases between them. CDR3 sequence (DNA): TGTGCCAGTAGGAGGGAAGCCCCAGCCTACGAGCAGTACTTC. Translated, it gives CASRREAPAYEQYF. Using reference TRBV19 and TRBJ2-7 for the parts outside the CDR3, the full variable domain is DGGITQSPKYLFRKEGQNVTLSCEQNLNHDAMYWYRQDPGQGLRLIYYSQIVNDFQKGDIAEGYSVSREKKESFPLTVTSAQKNPTAFYLCASRREAPAYEQYFGPGTRLTVT.

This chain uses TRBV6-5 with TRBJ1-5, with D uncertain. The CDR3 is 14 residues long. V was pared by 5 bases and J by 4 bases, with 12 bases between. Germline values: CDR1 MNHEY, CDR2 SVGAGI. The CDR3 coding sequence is TGTGCCAGCAGTCGAGGTCTGGGGAATCAGCCCCAGCATTTT. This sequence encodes CASSRGLGNQPQHF.

CDR3 in amino acids: CASSQGGSGDQETQYF. In nucleotides, the CDR3 is TGTGCCAGCAGCCAAGGCGGTAGCGGGGATCAAGAGACCCAGTACTTC. The V and J genes are TRBV4-2 and TRBJ2-5, with TRBD2 identical over 8 bases. CDR1 LGHNA and CDR2 YNFKEQ come from the germline V gene. V was pared by 1 base and J by 2 bases, with 6 bases of the junction left unmatched. The CDR3 is 16 amino acids.

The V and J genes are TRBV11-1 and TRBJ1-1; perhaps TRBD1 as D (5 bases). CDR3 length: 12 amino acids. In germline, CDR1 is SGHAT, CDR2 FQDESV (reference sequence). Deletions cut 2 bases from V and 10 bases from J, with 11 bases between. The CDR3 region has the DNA TGTGCCAGCAGCTTATTCGCCGGGGCAGCTTTCTTT. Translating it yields CASSLFAGAAFF.

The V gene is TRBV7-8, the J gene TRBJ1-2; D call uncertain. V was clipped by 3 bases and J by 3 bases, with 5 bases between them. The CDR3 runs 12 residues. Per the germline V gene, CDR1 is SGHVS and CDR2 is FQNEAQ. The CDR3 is CASSLFDYGYTF. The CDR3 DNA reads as TGTGCCAGCAGCTTGTTTGACTATGGCTACACCTTC.

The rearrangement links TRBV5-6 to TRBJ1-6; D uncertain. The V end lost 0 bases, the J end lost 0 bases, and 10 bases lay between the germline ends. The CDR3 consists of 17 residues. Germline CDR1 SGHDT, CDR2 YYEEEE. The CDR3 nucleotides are TGTGCCAGCAGCTTGGTTAACCCTAGCTCCTATAATTCACCCCTCCACTTT. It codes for CASSLVNPSSYNSPLHF.

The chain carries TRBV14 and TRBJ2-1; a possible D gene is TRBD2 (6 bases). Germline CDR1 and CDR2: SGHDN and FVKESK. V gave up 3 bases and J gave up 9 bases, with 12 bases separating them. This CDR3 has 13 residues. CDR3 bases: TGTGCCAGCAGCCATCGACTAGTGGGTGAGCAGTTCTTC. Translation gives CASSHRLVGEQFF.

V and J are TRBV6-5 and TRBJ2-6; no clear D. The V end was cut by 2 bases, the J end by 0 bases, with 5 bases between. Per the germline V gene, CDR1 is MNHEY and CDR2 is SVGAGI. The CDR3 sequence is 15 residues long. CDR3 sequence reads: CASSYLDSGANVLTF. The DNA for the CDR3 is TGTGCCAGCAGTTACCTAGACTCTGGGGCCAACGTCCTGACTTTC.

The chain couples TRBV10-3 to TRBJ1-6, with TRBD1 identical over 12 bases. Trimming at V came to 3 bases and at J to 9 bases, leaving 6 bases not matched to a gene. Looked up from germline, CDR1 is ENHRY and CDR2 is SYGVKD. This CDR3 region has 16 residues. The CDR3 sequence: CAISDLGTGGISPLHF. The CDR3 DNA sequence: TGTGCCATCAGTGACCTTGGGACAGGGGGCATTTCACCCCTCCACTTT.

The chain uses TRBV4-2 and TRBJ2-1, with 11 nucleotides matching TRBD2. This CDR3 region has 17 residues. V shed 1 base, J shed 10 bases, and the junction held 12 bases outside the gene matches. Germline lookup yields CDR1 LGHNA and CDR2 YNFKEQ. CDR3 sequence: CASSQGWASGGREEQFF. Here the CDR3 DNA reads TGTGCCAGCAGCCAAGGGTGGGCTAGCGGGGGGCGGGAGGAGCAGTTCTTC.

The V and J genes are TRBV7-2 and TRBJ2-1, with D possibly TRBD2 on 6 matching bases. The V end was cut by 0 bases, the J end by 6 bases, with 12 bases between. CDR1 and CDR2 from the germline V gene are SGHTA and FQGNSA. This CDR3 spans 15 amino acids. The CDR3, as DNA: TGTGCCAGCAGCTTAGCGTTGGGAGCGGGCAATGAGCAGTTCTTC. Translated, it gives CASSLALGAGNEQFF.

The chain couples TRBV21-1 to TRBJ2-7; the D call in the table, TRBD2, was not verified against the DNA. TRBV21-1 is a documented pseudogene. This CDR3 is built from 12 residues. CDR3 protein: CASSKVVYEQYF. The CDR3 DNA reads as TGTGCCAGCAGCAAAGTCGTGTACGAGCAGTACTTC.

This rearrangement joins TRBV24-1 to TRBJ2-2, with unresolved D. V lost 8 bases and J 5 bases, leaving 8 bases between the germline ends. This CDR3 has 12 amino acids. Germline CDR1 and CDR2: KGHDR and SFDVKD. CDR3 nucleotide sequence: TGTGCCACCATTATCCCTACCGGGGAGCTGTTTTTT. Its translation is CATIIPTGELFF.

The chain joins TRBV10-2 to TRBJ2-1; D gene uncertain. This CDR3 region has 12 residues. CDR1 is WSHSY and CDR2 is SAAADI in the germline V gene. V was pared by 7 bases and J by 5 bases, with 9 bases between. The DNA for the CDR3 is TGCGCCAGCACTCGGGCAAACAATGAGCAGTTCTTC. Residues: CASTRANNEQFF.